Sequencing of this T cell receptor beta chain was carried out in a study of blood T cell repertoires in COVID-19. The CDR3 has 13 amino acids. Trimming took 0 bases from V and 7 from J, leaving 10 bases between them. Germline values: CDR1 SGHRS, CDR2 YFSETQ. This clone rates as large. The sample carries other DNA sequences with the same CDR3. Method: immunoSEQ multiplex PCR; TCRdb's copy keeps in-frame clones and lacks some. The sample consists of more than 130,000 clones, roughly four fifths of them appearing once. The gene calls are TRBV5-1 and TRBJ1-1; D remains ambiguous. Sequenced material: peripheral blood. The TCR originated in a woman of 80 years or more in a cohort sampled during active or convalescent COVID-19. CDR3 region: CASSLAGVGEAFF. CDR3 nucleotides: TGCGCCAGCAGCTTGGCCGGTGTCGGTGAAGCTTTCTTT.